This is a list of T cell receptor beta chains from one sample in a study of shared clonotypes between healthy human individuals. Using immunoSEQ multiplex PCR, the repertoire was profiled, and TCRdb retains in-frame clones only, with some absent. The data show about 560,000 clones, around 77% seen once. Sequencing was done on a sample of PBMCs. These receptors originate from a woman aged 40 to 50 in good health. Some clones in this sample may be carry-over from other donors' samples. The CDR3 runs from the conserved cysteine through the conserved F or W. The D gene is left open where the match is weak. Rows may omit the clone size; those that give it use once, few, many or a size class.

size	J	length	V	D	CDR3	DNA
NA	TRBJ2-5	14	TRBV2	NA	CASSATMGDETQYF	TGTGCCAGCAGTGCCACGATGGGCGATGAGACCCAGTACTTC
NA	TRBJ1-5	17	TRBV28	TRBD1	CASSLRQGVISNQPQHF	TGTGCCAGCAGTCTTCGACAGGGGGTGATTAGCAATCAGCCCCAGCATTTT
NA	TRBJ2-1	15	TRBV28	TRBD2	CASSPTGEGYNEQFF	TGTGCCAGCAGTCCCACGGGGGAGGGGTACAATGAGCAGTTCTTC
NA	TRBJ2-1	15	TRBV11-3	NA	CASSPSHISYNEQFF	TGTGCCAGCAGCCCATCCCACATCTCCTACAATGAGCAGTTCTTC
few	TRBJ1-1	15	TRBV27	TRBD1	CASSQNYRGYTEAFF	TGTGCCAGCAGTCAGAACTACAGGGGGTACACTGAAGCTTTCTTT
NA	TRBJ1-2	13	TRBV7-6	TRBD1	CASSQTGVLGYTF	TGTGCCAGCAGCCAGACAGGGGTGCTTGGCTACACCTTC
NA	TRBJ2-3	17	TRBV9	TRBD2	CASSVADRLAVPNTQYF	TGTGCCAGCAGCGTAGCTGATCGACTAGCGGTCCCCAATACGCAGTATTTT
NA	TRBJ2-3	15	TRBV5-1	TRBD2	CASSSTSETTDTQYF	TGCGCCAGCAGCTCGACTAGCGAAACCACAGATACGCAGTATTTT
NA	TRBJ2-7	15	TRBV7-8	TRBD2	CASSPGTSGRYEQYF	TGTGCCAGCAGCCCAGGGACTAGCGGGAGGTACGAGCAGTACTTC
once	TRBJ1-2	16	TRBV19	NA	CASSPRASLGSYGYTF	TGTGCCAGTAGTCCCCGAGCGTCGTTGGGCAGCTATGGCTACACCTTC
NA	TRBJ2-1	16	TRBV5-4	TRBD2	CASSAGLARGSNEQFF	TGTGCCAGCAGCGCTGGACTAGCCCGAGGCTCAAATGAGCAGTTCTTC
NA	TRBJ2-5	15	TRBV7-9	TRBD2	CASSPRTSGQETQYF	TGTGCCAGCAGCCCCCGGACTAGCGGCCAAGAGACCCAGTACTTC
NA	TRBJ2-1	14	TRBV7-8	NA	CASSFRGAGNEQFF	TGTGCCAGCAGCTTTCGGGGAGCCGGCAATGAGCAGTTCTTC
many	TRBJ2-7	14	TRBV28	NA	CASSPMSGPYEQYF	TGTGCCAGCAGTCCAATGAGTGGCCCCTACGAGCAGTACTTC
NA	TRBJ1-2	16	TRBV28	NA	CASSLNRVGANYGYTF	TGTGCCAGCAGTTTGAATAGGGTAGGGGCGAACTATGGCTACACCTTC
few	TRBJ2-7	15	TRBV27	TRBD1	CASSLSWDRAYEQYF	TGTGCCAGCAGTTTGAGTTGGGACAGGGCCTACGAGCAGTACTTC
NA	TRBJ2-7	12	TRBV28	NA	CASLGQGGEQYF	TGTGCCAGCCTAGGGCAGGGGGGCGAGCAGTACTTC
NA	TRBJ2-1	18	TRBV5-6	TRBD2	CASSLVSGRAFGYNEQFF	TGTGCCAGCAGCTTGGTTAGCGGGAGGGCCTTCGGCTACAATGAGCAGTTCTTC
NA	TRBJ2-5	14	TRBV18	NA	CASSPGTFRETQYF	TGTGCCAGCTCACCAGGGACCTTCAGGGAGACCCAGTACTTC
NA	TRBJ2-7	13	TRBV28	NA	CASSLPQTYEQYF	TGTGCCAGCAGTTTGCCCCAAACCTACGAGCAGTACTTC
few	TRBJ1-1	13	TRBV6-1	TRBD1	CASSRGFNTEAFF	TGTGCCAGCAGCAGGGGGTTCAACACTGAAGCTTTCTTT
NA	TRBJ2-7	14	TRBV25-1	TRBD1	CASSGVDRAYEQYF	TGTGCCAGCAGTGGAGTAGACAGGGCCTACGAGCAGTACTTC
NA	TRBJ2-3	16	TRBV5-1	TRBD2	CASSSGTSGSGDTQYF	TGCGCCAGCAGCTCCGGGACTAGCGGGAGTGGAGATACGCAGTATTTT
many	TRBJ2-7	12	TRBV29-1	NA	CSVEVSTYEQYF	TGCAGCGTTGAGGTCAGTACCTACGAGCAGTACTTC
NA	TRBJ1-2	11	TRBV6-6	NA	CASRGYYGYTF	TGTGCCAGCAGGGGCTACTATGGCTACACCTTC